This record covers a single TCR beta chain. This specimen belongs to a study of response to subunit inactivated influenza vaccine. TCRdb recomputed calls from the RT-PCR reads with MiXCR, one row per CDR3 protein. This table has about 570,000 distinct CDR3 sequences, over 9% appearing once. The same specimen was also included in a second study, on T cells expressing NK-cell markers. That study adds: cDNA encoding TCR beta was synthesized via 5'RACE template switching incorporating UMIs. Sorted CD3+CD56+NKG2C+, CD3+CD56+NKG2C- and CD3+CD56-NKG2C+ T cells supplied TCR beta repertoires. Sorting in several experiments was restricted by an anti-gamma-delta TCR antibody to alpha-beta TCR T cells. For about six donors, the dominant NKG2C+ clonotypes made up about 1.0-8% of their CD8+ T cells.

This receptor was obtained from a man aged 50 to 59 who received an inactivated influenza vaccine. Sequenced material: PBMCs from blood, taken on the day of vaccination.

The CDR3 bases are TGCGCCAGCAGCTTGAATACAATGTACAATGAGCAGTTCTTC. Its protein is CASSLNTMYNEQFF. The J gene is TRBJ2-1, the V gene TRBV5-1; D not certain. The ends were cut back, 1 base at V and 4 bases at J, with 9 bases in the middle. CDR1 is SGHRS and CDR2 is YFSETQ in the germline V gene. The CDR3 runs 14 residues.